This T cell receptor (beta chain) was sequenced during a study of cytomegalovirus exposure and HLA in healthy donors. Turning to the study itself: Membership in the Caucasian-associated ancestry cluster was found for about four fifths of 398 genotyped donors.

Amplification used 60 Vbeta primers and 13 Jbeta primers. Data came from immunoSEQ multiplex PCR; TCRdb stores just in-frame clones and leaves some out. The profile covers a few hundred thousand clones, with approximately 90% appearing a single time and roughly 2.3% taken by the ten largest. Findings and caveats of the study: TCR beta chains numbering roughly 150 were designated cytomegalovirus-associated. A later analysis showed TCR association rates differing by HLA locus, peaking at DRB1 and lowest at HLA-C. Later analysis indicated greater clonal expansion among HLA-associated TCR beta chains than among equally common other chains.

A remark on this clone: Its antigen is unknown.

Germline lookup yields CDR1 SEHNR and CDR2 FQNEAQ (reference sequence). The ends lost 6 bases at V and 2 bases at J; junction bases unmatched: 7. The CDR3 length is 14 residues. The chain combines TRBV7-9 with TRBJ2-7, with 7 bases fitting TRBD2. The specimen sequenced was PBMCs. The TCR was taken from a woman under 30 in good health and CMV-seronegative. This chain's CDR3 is CASSRDGGTYEQYF. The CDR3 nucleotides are TGTGCCAGCAGTCGGGACGGGGGGACCTACGAGCAGTACTTC.